This entry features one T cell receptor beta chain sequence. This specimen belongs to a study of blood T cell repertoires in COVID-19. Germline trimming cut 2 bases from V and 4 bases from J; bases unmatched to any gene: 4. Germline V lookup: CDR1 WNHNN, CDR2 SYGVQD (reference sequence). The CDR3 extends over 16 amino acids. Assay: immunoSEQ multiplex PCR; the TCRdb copy retains only in-frame clones and omits some. The sample lists about 70,000 clones; roughly 87% were seen once. The sequence came from a woman of 80 years or more with active or convalescent COVID-19. The chain is built from TRBV10-1 and TRBJ2-2; 10 bases are shared with TRBD2. Sequences were obtained from peripheral blood. In DNA form, the CDR3 reads TGCGCCAGCAGTGAGAGAGCGGGGGGGCTCACCGGGGAGCTGTTTTTT. It translates to CASSERAGGLTGELFF.